The rows below give T cell receptor beta chains drawn from one sample of a study of blood T cell repertoires in COVID-19. TCRdb's table, derived via immunoSEQ multiplex PCR, lists solely in-frame clones and lacks some. The sample lists 450,000 or so clones, nearly 90% occurring once. Input material: peripheral blood. Receptors were obtained from a man younger than 35 with COVID-19, enrolled during active disease. Each CDR3 is given with its conserved first and last residue. The order of the fields is J gene, D gene, clone size, V gene, CDR3 length, CDR3 protein, CDR3 DNA. A D gene is named only where the DNA matches it firmly. Size is omitted from some rows. Given values are once, few, many or a class for expanded clones.

j_gene: TRBJ1-4; d_gene: TRBD1; abundance: once; v_gene: TRBV9; len: 12; CDR3aa: CASARDSQKLFF; CDR3nt: TGTGCCAGCGCTCGGGACAGCCAAAAACTGTTTTTT
j_gene: TRBJ2-2; d_gene: -; abundance: -; v_gene: TRBV12-3/TRBV12-4; len: 12; CDR3aa: CASSRPTGELFF; CDR3nt: TGTGCCAGCAGTCGTCCCACCGGGGAGCTGTTTTTT
j_gene: TRBJ1-6; d_gene: -; abundance: -; v_gene: TRBV4-1; len: 17; CDR3aa: CASSQAMGRPQHSPLHF; CDR3nt: TGCGCCAGCAGCCAAGCAATGGGGCGACCACAACATTCACCCCTCCACTTT
j_gene: TRBJ2-5; d_gene: TRBD2; abundance: -; v_gene: TRBV11-2; len: 16; CDR3aa: CASSLFLAGVEETQYF; CDR3nt: TGTGCCAGCAGCTTATTCTTAGCGGGAGTAGAAGAGACCCAGTACTTC
j_gene: TRBJ1-5; d_gene: TRBD1; abundance: -; v_gene: TRBV19; len: 14; CDR3aa: CASSPTGGGQPQHF; CDR3nt: TGTGCCAGTAGTCCGACAGGGGGCGGGCAGCCCCAGCATTTT
j_gene: TRBJ2-3; d_gene: TRBD2; abundance: once; v_gene: TRBV7-8; len: 15; CDR3aa: CASSESGGGVGTQYF; CDR3nt: TGTGCCAGCAGCGAATCGGGCGGGGGGGTTGGTACGCAGTATTTT
j_gene: TRBJ2-5; d_gene: -; abundance: -; v_gene: TRBV2; len: 15; CDR3aa: CASSELLAGPETQYF; CDR3nt: TGTGCCAGCAGTGAATTACTAGCAGGTCCGGAGACCCAGTACTTC
j_gene: TRBJ2-1; d_gene: -; abundance: -; v_gene: TRBV24-1; len: 17; CDR3aa: CATSDTRGHSSYNEQFF; CDR3nt: TGTGCCACCAGTGATACCCGGGGACATAGCTCCTACAATGAGCAGTTCTTC
j_gene: TRBJ1-1; d_gene: TRBD1; abundance: once; v_gene: TRBV5-4; len: 16; CDR3aa: CASSFKTGGRGSEAFF; CDR3nt: TGTGCCAGCAGCTTTAAGACAGGGGGTAGGGGGAGTGAAGCTTTCTTT
j_gene: TRBJ2-1; d_gene: -; abundance: -; v_gene: TRBV7-8; len: 14; CDR3aa: CASSLQGPYNEQFF; CDR3nt: TGTGCCAGCAGCTTACAGGGGCCCTACAATGAGCAGTTCTTC
j_gene: TRBJ1-6; d_gene: -; abundance: -; v_gene: TRBV10-2; len: 15; CDR3aa: CASSESTTGQSPLHF; CDR3nt: TGCGCCAGCAGTGAGTCGACTACAGGGCAATCACCCCTCCACTTT
j_gene: TRBJ1-1; d_gene: -; abundance: -; v_gene: TRBV2; len: 15; CDR3aa: CASRSTVVMNTEAFF; CDR3nt: TGTGCCAGCAGGAGCACAGTGGTGATGAACACTGAAGCTTTCTTT